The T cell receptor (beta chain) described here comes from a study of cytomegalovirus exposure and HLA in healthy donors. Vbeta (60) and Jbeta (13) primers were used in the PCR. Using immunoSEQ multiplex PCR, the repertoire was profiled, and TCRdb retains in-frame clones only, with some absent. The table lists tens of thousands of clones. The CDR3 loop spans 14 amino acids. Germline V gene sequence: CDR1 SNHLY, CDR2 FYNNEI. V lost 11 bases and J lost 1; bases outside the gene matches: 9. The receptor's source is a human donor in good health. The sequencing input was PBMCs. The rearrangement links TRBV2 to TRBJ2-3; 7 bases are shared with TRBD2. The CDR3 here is CAGWGGDRTDTQYF. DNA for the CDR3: TGTGCCGGATGGGGGGGGGATCGCACAGATACGCAGTATTTT.